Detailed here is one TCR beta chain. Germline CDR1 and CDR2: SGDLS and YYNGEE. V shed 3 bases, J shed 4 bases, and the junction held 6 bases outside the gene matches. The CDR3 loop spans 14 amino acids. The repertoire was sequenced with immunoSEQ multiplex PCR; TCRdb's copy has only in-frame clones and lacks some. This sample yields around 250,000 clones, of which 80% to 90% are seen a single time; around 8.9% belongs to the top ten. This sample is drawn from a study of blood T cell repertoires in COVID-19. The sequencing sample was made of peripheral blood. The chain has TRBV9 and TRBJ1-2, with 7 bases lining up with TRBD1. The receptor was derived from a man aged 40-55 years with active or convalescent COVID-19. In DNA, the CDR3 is TGTGCCAGCAGCGCGACAACAGGGGCCTATGGCTACACCTTC. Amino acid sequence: CASSATTGAYGYTF.